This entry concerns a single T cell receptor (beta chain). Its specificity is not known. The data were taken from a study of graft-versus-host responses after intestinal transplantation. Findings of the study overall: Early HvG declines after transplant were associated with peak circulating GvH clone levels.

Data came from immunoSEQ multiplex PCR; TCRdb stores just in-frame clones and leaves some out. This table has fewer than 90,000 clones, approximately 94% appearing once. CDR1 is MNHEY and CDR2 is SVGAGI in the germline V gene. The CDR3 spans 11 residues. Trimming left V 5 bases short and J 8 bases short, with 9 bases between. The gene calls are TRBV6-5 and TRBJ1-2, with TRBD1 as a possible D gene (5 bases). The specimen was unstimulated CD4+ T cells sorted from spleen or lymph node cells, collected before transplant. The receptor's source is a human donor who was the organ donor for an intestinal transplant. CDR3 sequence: CASSGRVGYTF. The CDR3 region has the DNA TGTGCCAGCAGTGGCAGGGTGGGCTACACCTTC.